This section outlines one TCR beta chain sequence together with its context. This record comes from a study of blood T cell repertoires in COVID-19. Turning to the study itself: Acute and convalescent COVID-19 specimens originated in the United States, Italy and Spain.

Original analysis: How many nucleated cells were present was estimated from reference gene primer amplification. Sequencing used immunoSEQ multiplex PCR; TCRdb keeps in-frame clones, though not all of them. That table furnishes V, J and clone size, whereas the DNA furnished D and trimming. The profile shows 150,000 to 250,000 clones, approximately 84% of them singletons. V shed 1 base and J 4 bases; nucleotides not matched to a gene: 9. CDR1 is ENHRY and CDR2 is SYGVKD in the germline V gene. The length of the CDR3 is 16 residues. Recovered participants had two consecutive negative NP/OP PCR tests, healthcare professional clearance, or symptom resolution.

The chain couples TRBV10-3 to TRBJ1-2, with TRBD1 matching over 7 bases. Sequenced input: PBMCs or T cells enriched from blood (not recorded which). The clonotype originates from a man between 40 and 49 years old who had recovered from COVID-19. The CDR3 reads CAISEYDRDHGYGYTF. For the CDR3, the DNA is TGTGCCATCAGTGAGTATGACAGGGACCATGGCTATGGCTACACCTTC.